This T cell receptor (beta chain) originates from a study of OX40 agonist ivuxolimab in advanced cancers. Study-level background: Patients got intravenous ivuxolimab at 0.01 to 10 mg/kg every 2 weeks. The mean age was around 56 years, ranging from 23 to 79, with about four fifths of participants male.

General study points: The average count of expanded clones was higher among CD8+ T cells than among CD4+.

Sequenced by immunoSEQ multiplex PCR; TCRdb stores in-frame clones only, minus some. The sample includes 30,000 to 35,000 clones, about 76% of them seen just once. Germline loops: CDR1 MGHRA, CDR2 YSYEKL. This CDR3 has 14 amino acids. V was cut by 0 bases and J by 1 base, with 6 bases left in between. As concerns this clone: Antigen specificity is unknown.

The chain combines TRBV4-1 with TRBJ1-1; D gene ambiguous. The sequencing used CD4+ or CD8+ T cells sorted from blood, collected in a trial of the OX40 agonist ivuxolimab. This receptor was obtained from an adult with an advanced solid tumor such as melanoma, head and neck, liver or kidney cancer. As DNA, the CDR3 is TGCGCCAGCAGCCAAGATCTAAGGAACACTGAAGCTTTCTTT. This codes for CASSQDLRNTEAFF.